The T cell receptor beta chain under discussion was sequenced for a study of T-cell memory formation after mild COVID-19. About the study: Largely donor-specific TCR clusters were found.

Turning to this clonotype: The antigen is undetermined.

cDNA libraries for TCR alpha and TCR beta, carrying sample barcodes and UMIs, came from 5'RACE with constant-segment primers. TCRdb processed the 5' RACE reads anew with MiXCR; each CDR3 protein has one entry. The sample contains 450,000 to 650,000 distinct CDR3 sequences, about 22% of which appear only once. Study-wide findings and caveats: Cross-reactive memory seemingly joined, as some responding clones were found in pre-infection memory.

CDR1 and CDR2 (germline): LNHDA, SQIVND (reference sequence). This CDR3 spans 16 amino acids. Trimming took off 4 bases at V and 5 bases at J, with 15 bases between the two ends. Sequencing was done on a sample of PBMCs or a T cell subset sorted from them (not recorded which). The TCR comes from an adult woman who had mild COVID-19 (a few samples of this study predate the infection). Cell type and time point are not known. This chain links TRBV19 with TRBJ1-6; no reliable D call. The CDR3 spells CASSNAGPRNNSPLHF. The CDR3 DNA reads TGTGCCAGTAGTAATGCAGGCCCAAGGAATAATTCACCCCTCCACTTT.